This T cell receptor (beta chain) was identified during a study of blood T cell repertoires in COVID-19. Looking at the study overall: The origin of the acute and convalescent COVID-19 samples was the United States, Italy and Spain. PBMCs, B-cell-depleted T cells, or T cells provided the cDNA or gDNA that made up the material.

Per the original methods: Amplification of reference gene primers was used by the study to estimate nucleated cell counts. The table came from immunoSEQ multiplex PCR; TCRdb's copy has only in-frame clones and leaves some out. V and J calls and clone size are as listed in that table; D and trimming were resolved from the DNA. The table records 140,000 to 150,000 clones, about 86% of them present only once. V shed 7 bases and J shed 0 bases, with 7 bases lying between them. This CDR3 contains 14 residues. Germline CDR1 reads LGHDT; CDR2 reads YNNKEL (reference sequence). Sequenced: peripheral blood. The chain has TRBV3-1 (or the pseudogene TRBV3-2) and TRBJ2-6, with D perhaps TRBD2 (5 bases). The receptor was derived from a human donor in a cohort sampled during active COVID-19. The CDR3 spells CASTRDSGANVLTF. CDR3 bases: TGTGCCAGCACTCGGGACTCTGGGGCCAACGTCCTGACTTTC.